What follows are 13 T cell receptor beta chains derived from one specimen sequenced in a study of regulatory T cells in long-lasting Graves disease. Time point described: persistent/refractory GD, antithyroid drugs over 5 years with positive TRAb. Construction of the TCR library relied on RNA isolated from PBMCs. According to the study, TCR beta libraries were built with iRepertoire HTBI primers and CDR3-region Arm-PCR. From the multiplex PCR reads, TCRdb called clonotypes with MiXCR, one entry per CDR3 protein. Here the sample spans about 470,000 distinct CDR3 sequences, 20% being singletons. The source material was peripheral blood mononuclear cells (PBMCs), sampled when the disease was refractory, from a patient treated with antithyroid drugs. Receptor source: a female donor with Graves disease.

V gene TRBV4-2 combines with J gene TRBJ2-7, with 11 bases aligning to TRBD2. The CDR3 totals 15 residues. The V segment lost 0 bases and the J segment 6 bases; nucleotides outside the gene matches: 4. CDR1 is LGHNA, CDR2 YNFKEQ, per germline. CDR3 protein: CASSQDLLAGVEQYF. The DNA for the CDR3 is TGTGCCAGCAGCCAAGATCTACTAGCGGGAGTCGAGCAGTACTTC.

This clonotype occurred a few times. The chain uses TRBV28 and TRBJ2-7; 7 positions match TRBD1. The V gene's germline CDR1 is MDHEN and CDR2 SYDVKM. Losses at the gene ends were 4 bases for V and 2 bases for J; bases not matched to a gene: 8. The length of the CDR3 is 15 residues. The CDR3 reads CASSSQTGWTYEQYF. The DNA of the CDR3 is TGTGCCAGCAGTTCCCAGACAGGGTGGACCTACGAGCAGTACTTC.

This clonotype was counted between two and nine times. V gene TRBV7-3 combines with J gene TRBJ2-5; possible D gene TRBD2, 6 bases. Trimming pared 1 base from V and 5 bases from J, leaving 17 bases between. Germline assignment: CDR1 SGHTA and CDR2 FQGTGA. The CDR3 is 16 amino acids. The CDR3 region has the DNA TGTGCCAGCAGCTTAATGGGGGGTTCGGGATGGGAGACCCAGTACTTC. Translation: CASSLMGGSGWETQYF.

Only a few counts were recorded for this clonotype. The CDR3 region is CASSLGVVQETQYF. Here the CDR3 DNA reads TGTGCCAGCAGCTTAGGGGTCGTCCAAGAGACCCAGTACTTC. The chain recombines TRBV13 with TRBJ2-5, with unresolved D. V gave up 0 bases and J gave up 1 base, with 6 bases separating them. There are 14 residues in the CDR3. Germline V gives CDR1 PRHDT, CDR2 FYEKMQ (reference sequence).

This clonotype appeared many times. The chain carries TRBV28 and TRBJ2-5; 7 nucleotides match TRBD1. Looked up from germline, CDR1 is MDHEN and CDR2 is SYDVKM. V gave up 4 bases and J gave up 4 bases; unmatched junction bases: 6. This CDR3 contains 14 residues. In nucleotides, the CDR3 is TGTGCCAGCAGTTCAACAGGGGCGGTAGAGACCCAGTACTTC. The encoded protein is CASSSTGAVETQYF.

This clonotype was counted many times. The chain is built from TRBV28 and TRBJ1-4; D ambiguous. This CDR3 is built from 13 residues. Trimming pared 4 bases from V and 5 bases from J, leaving 8 bases between. CDR1 MDHEN and CDR2 SYDVKM come from the germline V gene. CDR3 DNA: TGTGCCAGCAGTTCCCAGCCAAATGAAAAACTGTTTTTT. It translates to CASSSQPNEKLFF.

This clonotype was recorded at least ten times. CDR3 protein: CASNPKWIAAAYEQYF. Written as DNA, the CDR3 is TGTGCCAGCAATCCGAAGTGGATAGCGGCCGCCTACGAGCAGTACTTC. The genes are TRBV28 and TRBJ2-7, with a tentative D call TRBD2 (6 bases). The germline V gene encodes CDR1 MDHEN and CDR2 SYDVKM. Deletions cut 7 bases from V and 2 bases from J, with 21 bases between. This CDR3 is built from 16 residues.

The sample holds a few counts of this clonotype. J is TRBJ2-7 and V is TRBV5-1, with 9 nucleotides matching TRBD2. V shed 1 base and J 0 bases; nucleotides not matched to a gene: 5. Germline CDR1 and CDR2: SGHRS and YFSETQ. This CDR3 comprises 16 residues. The CDR3: CASSLRGGRGSYEQYF. The DNA for the CDR3 is TGCGCCAGCAGCTTGAGGGGCGGGAGGGGCTCCTACGAGCAGTACTTC.

CDR3 nucleotide sequence: TGTGCCAGCAGTCGCGCGTTGACAGGTGAAGCTTTCTTT. It is translated as CASSRALTGEAFF. The chain carries TRBV6-1 and TRBJ1-1, with a tentative D call TRBD1 (6 bases). CDR3 length: 13 residues. Germline V gene sequence: CDR1 MNHNS, CDR2 SASEGT. V lost 5 bases and J lost 7, with 14 bases in between.

V usage is TRBV7-9 and J usage is TRBJ1-2; no firm D call. The V end lost 2 bases, the J end lost 1 base, and 11 bases lay between the germline ends. This CDR3 has 15 residues. Germline-derived CDR1 and CDR2 are SEHNR and FQNEAQ (reference sequence). CDR3: CASSLLRFSNYGYTF. The DNA for the CDR3 is TGTGCCAGCAGCTTACTCAGGTTCAGTAACTATGGCTACACCTTC. The variable domain in full, completed from reference TRBV7-9 and TRBJ1-2, reads DTGVSQNPRHKITKRGQNVTFRCDPISEHNRLYWYRQTLGQGPEFLTYFQNEAQLEKSRLLSDRFSAERPKGSFSTLEIQRTEQGDSAMYLCASSLLRFSNYGYTFGSGTRLTVV.

CDR3 protein: CASSTDRSPGQYF. CDR3 bases: TGTGCCAGCAGCACGGACAGGTCGCCCGGGCAGTACTTC. The chain is built from TRBV7-9 and TRBJ2-7, with 7 bases that match TRBD1. Germline trimming cut 5 bases from V and 9 bases from J; bases unmatched to any gene: 10. The CDR3 is 13 amino acids. Germline CDR1 reads SEHNR; CDR2 reads FQNEAQ (reference sequence).

This clonotype appeared many times. This sequence joins TRBV11-2 and TRBJ2-1, with 7 nucleotides matching TRBD2. The length of the CDR3 is 15 residues. CDR1 is SGHAT and CDR2 is FQNNGV in the germline V gene. Unmatched junction bases numbered 15, after V lost 5 bases and J lost 11 bases. This CDR3 reads CASSPTGTNLMKQFF. CDR3 coding DNA: TGTGCCAGCAGCCCAACCGGGACTAACCTAATGAAGCAGTTCTTC. The complete variable domain, with remaining parts taken from reference TRBV11-2 and TRBJ2-1, reads EAGVAQSPRYKIIEKRQSVAFWCNPISGHATLYWYQQILGQGPKLLIQFQNNGVVDDSQLPKDRFSAERLKGVDSTLKIQPAKLEDSAVYLCASSPTGTNLMKQFFGPGTRLTVL.

The J gene is TRBJ2-5, the V gene TRBV2; 7 bases match TRBD2. CDR1 and CDR2 (germline): SNHLY, FYNNEI. With 8 bases clipped from V and 4 bases from J, the junction kept 7 bases outside the gene matches. This CDR3 region has 13 residues. CDR3 sequence reads: CASGRGGGETQYF. In nucleotides, the CDR3 is TGTGCCAGCGGGCGGGGCGGGGGAGAGACCCAGTACTTC. Looking up the rest from reference TRBV2 and TRBJ2-5 gives the full variable domain: EPEVTQTPSHQVTQMGQEVILRCVPISNHLYFYWYRQILGQKVEFLVSFYNNEISEKSEIFDDQFSVERPDGSNFTLKIRSTKLEDSAMYFCASGRGGGETQYFGPGTRLLVL.